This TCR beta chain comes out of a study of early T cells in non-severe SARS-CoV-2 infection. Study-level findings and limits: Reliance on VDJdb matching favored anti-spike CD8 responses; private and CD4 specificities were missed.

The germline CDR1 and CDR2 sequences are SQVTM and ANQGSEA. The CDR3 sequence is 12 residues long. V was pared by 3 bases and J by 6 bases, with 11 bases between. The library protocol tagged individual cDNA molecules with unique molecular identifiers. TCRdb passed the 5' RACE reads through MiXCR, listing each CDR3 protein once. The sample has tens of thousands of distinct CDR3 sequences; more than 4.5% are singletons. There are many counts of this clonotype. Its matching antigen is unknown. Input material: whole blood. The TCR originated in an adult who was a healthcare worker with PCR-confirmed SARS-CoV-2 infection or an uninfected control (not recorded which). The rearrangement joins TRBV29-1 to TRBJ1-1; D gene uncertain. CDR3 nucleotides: TGCAGCGTTGAGTTGGTACATGCTGAAGCTTTCTTT. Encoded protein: CSVELVHAEAFF. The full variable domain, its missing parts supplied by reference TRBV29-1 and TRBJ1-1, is SAVISQKPSRDICQRGTSLTIQCQVDSQVTMMFWYRQQPGQSLTLIATANQGSEATYESGFVIDKFPISRPNLTFSTLTVSNMSPEDSSIYLCSVELVHAEAFFGQGTRLTVV.